Each of the 19 T cell receptor beta chains below was sequenced from the same sample in a study of cytomegalovirus exposure and HLA in healthy donors (dated by TCRdb to the late 2010s). The library was generated by the immunoSEQ multiplex PCR assay. For the multiplex PCR, a mixture combining 60 forward primers for TCR Vbeta segments and 13 reverse primers for TCR Jbeta segments was used. In its TCRdb copy, this immuneACCESS table keeps in-frame sequences only and misses some clones. Where compared with another copy, unresolved V genes explain less than half of these, and the others have no known cause. This sample is represented by 100,000 to 150,000 clones; about three quarters of them were singletons. Roughly 1.1% of the sample belongs to the ten largest clones. The specimen was PBMCs. Source of these receptors: a woman aged 30 to 39 in good health and CMV-seronegative.

This chain joins TRBV10-3 and TRBJ2-3, with 10 nucleotides matching TRBD2. CDR1 is ENHRY and CDR2 is SYGVKD in the germline V gene. The V segment lost 5 bases and the J segment 3 bases; nucleotides outside the gene matches: 5. The CDR3 totals 15 residues. The CDR3 nucleotides are TGTGCCATCAGTAGTCTAGCGGGAGATACAGATACGCAGTATTTT. Protein sequence: CAISSLAGDTDTQYF.

The gene calls are TRBV7-9 and TRBJ2-5, with TRBD1 matching 8 bases. There are 14 residues in the CDR3. CDR1 is SEHNR and CDR2 is FQNEAQ in the germline V gene (reference sequence). V lost 6 bases, J lost 5 bases, and 8 bases stayed unmatched. DNA for the CDR3: TGTGCCAGCAGTCCAGGGGGCGCGAGGGAGACCCAGTACTTC. Translation: CASSPGGARETQYF.

This clone came up a few times. This rearrangement joins TRBV12-5 to TRBJ2-6, with 11 bases lining up with TRBD1. This CDR3 has 22 residues. Germline V gene sequence: CDR1 LGHNT, CDR2 FRNRAP. J lost 0 bases, V lost 0 bases, and 13 bases had no gene match. The CDR3 sequence is CASGLVIYGTGGINSGANVLTF. The CDR3 nucleotides are TGTGCTAGTGGTTTGGTAATATATGGGACAGGGGGAATAAACTCTGGGGCCAACGTCCTGACTTTC.

The CDR3: CASSPPISGSSYNEQFF. The CDR3 DNA sequence: TGTGCCAGCTCACCACCGATTAGCGGGAGCTCCTACAATGAGCAGTTCTTC. The chain is built from TRBV18 and TRBJ2-1, with 9 bases aligning to TRBD2. V lost 0 bases, J lost 0 bases, and 3 bases stayed unmatched. Germline CDR1 is KGHSH and CDR2 is LQKENI. CDR3 size: 17 residues.

The chain uses TRBV14 and TRBJ2-5, with 8 nucleotides matching TRBD2. CDR3 length equals 15 residues. The ends lost 2 bases at V and 5 bases at J; junction bases unmatched: 7. CDR1 SGHDN and CDR2 FVKESK come from the germline V gene. The CDR3 reads CASSQYLAGQETQYF. For the CDR3, the DNA is TGTGCCAGCAGCCAATACCTAGCGGGTCAGGAGACCCAGTACTTC.

The rearrangement links TRBV5-3 to TRBJ2-1; D remains unclear. TRBV5-3 has ORF status, its function being uncertain. The CDR3 runs to 13 residues. The V and J ends lost 0 bases and 4 bases respectively, with 5 bases between them. The CDR3 here is CARSLAVYNEQFF. Here the CDR3 DNA reads TGTGCCAGAAGCTTGGCGGTGTACAATGAGCAGTTCTTC.

The chain joins TRBV9 to TRBJ2-1; 12 bases map to TRBD2. CDR1 SGDLS and CDR2 YYNGEE come from the germline V gene. V gave up 0 bases and J gave up 12 bases; unmatched junction bases: 7. The CDR3 totals 15 residues. CDR3 protein: CASSVGSSGGASQFF. CDR3 bases: TGTGCCAGCAGCGTAGGTTCTAGCGGGGGGGCCTCGCAGTTCTTC.

The chain uses TRBV19 and TRBJ2-1, with TRBD2 identical over 8 bases. The CDR3 has 13 residues. V was pared by 10 bases and J by 3 bases, with 5 bases of the junction left unmatched. Germline V gives CDR1 LNHDA, CDR2 SQIVND (reference sequence). The CDR3 coding sequence is TGTGCCACGTCCCGGGGGGGCTACAATGAGCAGTTCTTC. This encodes CATSRGGYNEQFF.

The chain couples TRBV5-3 to TRBJ2-3; a possible D gene is TRBD2 (5 bases). TRBV5-3 is given ORF status, its function remaining uncertain. The CDR3 contains 17 residues. The ends were cut back, 4 bases at V and 0 bases at J, with 18 bases in the middle. The CDR3 nucleotides are TGTGCCAGAAGCCACTCGGGGTCGCGAACTAGCACAGATACGCAGTATTTT. Encoded protein: CARSHSGSRTSTDTQYF.

This clone has just one count. The V and J genes are TRBV7-3 and TRBJ2-2, with 14 bases identical to TRBD2. There are 18 residues in the CDR3. CDR1 and CDR2 from the germline V gene are SGHTA and FQGTGA. V gave up 0 bases and J gave up 4 bases; unmatched junction bases: 4. The CDR3 is CASSLTGTSGSGTGELFF. The CDR3 DNA reads TGTGCCAGCAGCTTAACCGGGACTAGCGGGAGTGGCACCGGGGAGCTGTTTTTT.

The gene calls are TRBV13 and TRBJ2-5; 15 bases are a match to TRBD2. V shed 4 bases and J 4 bases; nucleotides not matched to a gene: 1. Germline CDR1 PRHDT, CDR2 FYEKMQ (reference sequence). CDR3 length equals 15 residues. The CDR3 DNA reads TGTGCCAGCAGCTGGGGACTAGCGGGGGGAGAGACCCAGTACTTC. As protein: CASSWGLAGGETQYF.

The rearrangement uses TRBV30 and TRBJ1-3, with a weak D call TRBD1 (6 bases). Germline loops: CDR1 GTSNPN, CDR2 SVGIG (reference sequence). Trimming stripped 5 bases from V and 0 bases from J, with 11 bases between. The CDR3 covers 14 residues. This CDR3 is CAWSTGDSGNTIYF. CDR3 coding DNA: TGTGCCTGGTCGACAGGCGACTCTGGAAACACCATATATTTT.

This CDR3 reads CAWCLLAGSNEQFF. CDR3 coding DNA: TGTGCCTGGTGCTTACTAGCGGGGAGCAATGAGCAGTTCTTC. This chain joins TRBV30 and TRBJ2-1, with TRBD2 identical over 10 bases. The CDR3 covers 14 residues. Germline CDR1 is GTSNPN and CDR2 is SVGIG (reference sequence). The trim removed 5 bases at V and 6 bases at J, leaving 7 bases unmatched.

The chain combines TRBV5-1 with TRBJ2-1; 10 bases are a match to TRBD2. The length of the CDR3 is 19 residues. The V gene's germline CDR1 is SGHRS and CDR2 YFSETQ. V was pared by 4 bases and J by 6 bases, with 19 bases of the junction left unmatched. CDR3 nucleotides: TGCGCCAGCAGCCCCCGGGCTAGCGGGGGACTACCTTGGGGCAATGAGCAGTTCTTC. Protein: CASSPRASGGLPWGNEQFF.

This clone turned up a few times. J is TRBJ2-1 and V is TRBV5-1, with 10 bases identical to TRBD1. J lost 2 bases, V lost 4 bases, and 3 bases had no gene match. Looked up from germline, CDR1 is SGHRS and CDR2 is YFSETQ. This CDR3 has 15 amino acids. CDR3 residues: CASSPGTGAYNEQFF. The CDR3 DNA sequence: TGCGCCAGCAGCCCAGGGACAGGGGCCTACAATGAGCAGTTCTTC. The full variable domain, rest sourced from reference TRBV5-1 and TRBJ2-1, is KAGVTQTPRYLIKTRGQQVTLSCSPISGHRSVSWYQQTPGQGLQFLFEYFSETQRNKGNFPGRFSGRQFSNSRSEMNVSTLELGDSALYLCASSPGTGAYNEQFFGPGTRLTVL.

The chain recombines TRBV11-2 with TRBJ2-5, with D possibly being TRBD1 (5 bases). Trimming removed 3 bases from V and 1 base from J, with 12 bases in between. Germline CDR1 reads SGHAT; CDR2 reads FQNNGV. This CDR3 is built from 15 residues. The CDR3 reads CASSFGQGSQETQYF. DNA for the CDR3: TGTGCCAGCAGCTTCGGGCAGGGCAGCCAAGAGACCCAGTACTTC.

This sequence joins TRBV7-9 and TRBJ2-1, with D uncertain. Trimming took off 4 bases at V and 6 bases at J, with 4 bases between the two ends. CDR3 length: 11 amino acids. Germline-derived CDR1 and CDR2 are SEHNR and FQNEAQ (reference sequence). The CDR3 DNA reads as TGTGCCAGCAGCTACACCAATGAGCAGTTCTTC. Translation gives CASSYTNEQFF.

This clone came up once. The V and J genes are TRBV6-1 and TRBJ2-7, with unresolved D. Germline lookup yields CDR1 MNHNS and CDR2 SASEGT. The V end lost 3 bases, the J end lost 3 bases, and 6 bases lay between the germline ends. CDR3 size: 12 residues. The CDR3 DNA reads as TGTGCCAGCAGTGACAGGTTCTACGAGCAGTACTTC. It encodes CASSDRFYEQYF.

This clone was observed a handful of times. The chain links TRBV7-9 to TRBJ2-7; 11 bases map to TRBD1. The germline V gene has CDR1 SEHNR and CDR2 FQNEAQ (reference sequence). This CDR3 region has 14 residues. V gave up 6 bases and J gave up 6 bases; unmatched junction bases: 7. The CDR3 DNA follows: TGTGCCAGCAGGAGGACAGGGGGCGAGGGCGAGCAGTACTTC. Translation gives CASRRTGGEGEQYF.